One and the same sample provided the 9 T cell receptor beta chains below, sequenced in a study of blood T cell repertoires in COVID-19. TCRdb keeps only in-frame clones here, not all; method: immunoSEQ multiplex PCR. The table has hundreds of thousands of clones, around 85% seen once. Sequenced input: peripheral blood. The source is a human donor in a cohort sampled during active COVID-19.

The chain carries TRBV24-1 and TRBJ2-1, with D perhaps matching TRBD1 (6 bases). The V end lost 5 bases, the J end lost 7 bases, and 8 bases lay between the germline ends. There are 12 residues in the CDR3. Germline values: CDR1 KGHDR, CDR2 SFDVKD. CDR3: CATSARGNEQFF. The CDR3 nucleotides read TGTGCCACCAGTGCAAGGGGGAATGAGCAGTTCTTC.

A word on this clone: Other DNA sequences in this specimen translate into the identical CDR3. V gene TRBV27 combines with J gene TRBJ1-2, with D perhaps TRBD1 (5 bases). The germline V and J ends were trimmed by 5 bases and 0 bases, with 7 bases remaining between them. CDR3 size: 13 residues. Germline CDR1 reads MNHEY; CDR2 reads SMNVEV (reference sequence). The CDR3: CASSLTANYGYTF. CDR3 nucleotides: TGTGCCAGCAGTCTGACAGCTAACTATGGCTACACCTTC.

The CDR3 loop reads CASSYRGSSYEQYF. The CDR3 DNA reads as TGTGCCAGCAGCTACCGGGGGAGCTCCTACGAGCAGTACTTC. The gene calls are TRBV5-8 and TRBJ2-7; tentative D call: TRBD2 (6 bases). Trimming removed 3 bases at V and 0 bases at J, with 10 bases between. CDR3 length: 14 amino acids. Germline CDR1 and CDR2: SGHTS and YDEGEE. Full variable domain (outside the CDR3, taken from reference TRBV5-8 and TRBJ2-7): EAGVTQSPTHLIKTRGQQATLRCSPISGHTSVYWYQQALGLGLQFLLWYDEGEERNRGNFPPRFSGRQFPNYSSELNVNALELEDSALYLCASSYRGSSYEQYFGPGTRLTVT.

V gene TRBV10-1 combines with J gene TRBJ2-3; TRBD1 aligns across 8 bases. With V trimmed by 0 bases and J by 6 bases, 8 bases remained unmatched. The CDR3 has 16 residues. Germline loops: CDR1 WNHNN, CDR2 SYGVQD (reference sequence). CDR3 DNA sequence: TGCGCCAGCAGTGAGTCCAAGGGACAGGCGGGGGATACGCAGTATTTT. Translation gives CASSESKGQAGDTQYF.

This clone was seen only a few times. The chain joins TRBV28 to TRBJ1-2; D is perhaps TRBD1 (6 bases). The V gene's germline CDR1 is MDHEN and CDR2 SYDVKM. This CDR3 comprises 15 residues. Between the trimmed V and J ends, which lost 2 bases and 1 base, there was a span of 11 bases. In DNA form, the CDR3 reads TGTGCCAGCAGTTTAGTAGGGGGAGATAACTATGGCTACACCTTC. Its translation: CASSLVGGDNYGYTF.

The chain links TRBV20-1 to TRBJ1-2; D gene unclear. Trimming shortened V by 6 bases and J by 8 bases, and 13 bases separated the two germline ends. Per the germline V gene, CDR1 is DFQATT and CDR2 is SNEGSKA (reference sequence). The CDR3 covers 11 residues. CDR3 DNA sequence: TGCAGTGCCGCGAGGGCAGAAGGCTACACCTTC. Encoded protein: CSAARAEGYTF.

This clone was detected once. CDR3 amino acids: CASSPEAGGLYEQYF. CDR3 in DNA: TGTGCCAGCAGCCCGGAGGCGGGGGGGCTTTACGAGCAGTACTTC. The chain combines TRBV5-4 with TRBJ2-7; 9 positions agree with TRBD2. Germline V gene data show CDR1 as SGHNT and CDR2 as YYREEE (reference sequence). V dropped 4 bases and J dropped 4; count of bases not matched to a gene: 9. This CDR3 spans 15 amino acids.

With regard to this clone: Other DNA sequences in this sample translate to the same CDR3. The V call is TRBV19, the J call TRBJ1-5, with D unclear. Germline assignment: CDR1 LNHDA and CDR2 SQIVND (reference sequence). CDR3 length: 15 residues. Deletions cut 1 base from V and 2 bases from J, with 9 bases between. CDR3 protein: CASSIGGGGNQPQHF. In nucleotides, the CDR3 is TGTGCCAGTAGTATAGGAGGTGGCGGCAATCAGCCCCAGCATTTT. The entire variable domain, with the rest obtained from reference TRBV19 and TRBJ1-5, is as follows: DGGITQSPKYLFRKEGQNVTLSCEQNLNHDAMYWYRQDPGQGLRLIYYSQIVNDFQKGDIAEGYSVSREKKESFPLTVTSAQKNPTAFYLCASSIGGGGNQPQHFGDGTRLSIL.

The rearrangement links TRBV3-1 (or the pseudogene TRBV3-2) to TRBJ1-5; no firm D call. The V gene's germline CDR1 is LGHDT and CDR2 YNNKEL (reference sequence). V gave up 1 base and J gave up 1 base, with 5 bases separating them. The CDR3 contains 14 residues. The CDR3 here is CASSQAQSNQPQHF. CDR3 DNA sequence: TGTGCCAGCAGCCAAGCCCAGAGCAATCAGCCCCAGCATTTT.